One and the same sample provided the 21 T cell receptor beta chains below, sequenced in a study of Ad26.COV2.S vaccination and SARS-CoV-2 variants. The data were produced by immunoSEQ multiplex PCR, yet TCRdb's version contains in-frame clones alone and is incomplete. Counted here are under 500,000 clones, approximately 90% occurring once; the ten biggest clones make up approximately 1.7%. Stated treatment: about 20 received Ad26.COV2.S at low or high dose, single or two shots; about 5 received placebo; per-sample allocation not given. The investigators took samples on day 63 after the first vaccine or placebo injection. The sample consisted of peripheral blood, taken in a trial of Ad26.COV2.S vaccine versus placebo. Receptors originate from a person aged 18-60 years who received the Ad26.COV2.S COVID-19 vaccine or a placebo.

Points on this clone: Germline is not matched at one junction end, which may reflect a read error. The chain has TRBV6-5 and TRBJ2-2; D possibly corresponds to TRBD2 (5 bases). Germline CDR1 MNHEY, CDR2 SVGAGI. CDR3 length equals 12 residues. The CDR3 region has the DNA TGTGCCAGTCGGGGAAACAGCGGGGAGCTGTTTTTT. Translated: CASRGNSGELFF.

This clone was seen only a few times. The V and J genes are TRBV2 and TRBJ2-5; 9 bases fit TRBD2. The CDR3 is 15 residues long. J was trimmed by 0 bases and V by 6 bases; bases with no gene match: 5. Germline loops: CDR1 SNHLY, CDR2 FYNNEI. The CDR3 region has the DNA TGTGCCAGCAGGCGGGGACTAGCAAACCAAGAGACCCAGTACTTC. Translated: CASRRGLANQETQYF.

This clone showed up just once. The chain has TRBV28 and TRBJ2-1; D is possibly TRBD2 (5 bases). Trimming cost V 6 bases and J 10 bases, with 13 bases left between them. This CDR3 is built from 12 residues. The germline CDR1 and CDR2 sequences are MDHEN and SYDVKM. The CDR3 DNA reads TGTGCCAGCAGCTGGGCTCCGGGAGAGCAGTTCTTC. It yields the protein CASSWAPGEQFF. Drawing the rest from reference TRBV28 and TRBJ2-1, the complete variable domain is DVKVTQSSRYLVKRTGEKVFLECVQDMDHENMFWYRQDPGLGLRLIYFSYDVKMKEKGDIPEGYSVSREKKERFSLILESASTNQTSMYLCASSWAPGEQFFGPGTRLTVL.

The CDR3 bases are TGTGCCTGGAGTACCCAAGGGGGTACGCAGTATTTT. Protein: CAWSTQGGTQYF. The chain combines TRBV30 with TRBJ2-3; maybe TRBD1 (6 bases). CDR1 is GTSNPN and CDR2 is SVGIG in the germline V gene (reference sequence). This CDR3 comprises 12 residues. Trimming removed 2 bases at V and 8 bases at J, with 11 bases between.

The V gene is TRBV20-1, the J gene TRBJ1-5; TRBD1 is a possible D gene (6 bases). Trimming cost V 3 bases and J 7 bases, with 22 bases left between them. Germline CDR1 DFQATT, CDR2 SNEGSKA (reference sequence). The CDR3 extends over 16 amino acids. CDR3 nucleotide sequence: TGCAGTGCTAGTCCTCCCGCCACAGGGCCCTTGCAGCCCCAGCATTTT. Translation: CSASPPATGPLQPQHF.

This chain connects TRBV6-6 to TRBJ1-5; D not resolved. This CDR3 contains 14 residues. CDR1 and CDR2 from the germline V gene are MNHNY and SVGAGI (reference sequence). V was shortened by 5 bases and J by 2 bases, with 10 bases between the two germline ends. The CDR3: CASSPRPGNQPQHF. The CDR3, as DNA: TGTGCCAGCAGTCCCCGGCCGGGCAATCAGCCCCAGCATTTT.

This clone was detected only once. The chain joins TRBV11-3 to TRBJ2-3; a weak D match, TRBD1 (5 bases). V lost 5 bases, J lost 4 bases, and 7 bases lay in between. Germline values: CDR1 SGHNT, CDR2 YENEEA. The CDR3 runs 12 residues. CDR3 in amino acids: CASSPGSDTQYF. DNA for the CDR3: TGTGCCAGCAGCCCAGGGTCAGATACGCAGTATTTT.

CDR3: CASSTPDRLINYGYTF. The CDR3 coding sequence is TGTGCCAGCAGCACCCCGGACAGGTTGATTAACTATGGCTACACCTTC. The genes are TRBV7-8 and TRBJ1-2; 7 bases align to TRBD1. V shed 5 bases, J shed 1 base, and the junction held 10 bases outside the gene matches. The CDR3 runs 16 residues. Germline CDR1 and CDR2: SGHVS and FQNEAQ.

The V call is TRBV4-3, the J call TRBJ2-3, with D perhaps matching TRBD2 (7 bases). Trimming cost V 1 base and J 0 bases, with 11 bases left between them. CDR1 and CDR2 (germline): LGHNA, YSLEER. The length of the CDR3 is 16 residues. The CDR3 here is CASSQAGGTSTDTQYF. CDR3 DNA: TGCGCCAGCAGCCAAGCGGGGGGCACGAGCACAGATACGCAGTATTTT.

The J gene is TRBJ2-6, the V gene TRBV18; D is uncertain. The CDR3 is 18 residues long. Germline lookup yields CDR1 KGHSH and CDR2 LQKENI. Trimming stripped 1 base from V and 5 bases from J, with 18 bases between. The DNA for the CDR3 is TGTGCCAGCTCACCACGGAGCGCTGGGATACGGAGGGCCAACGTCCTGACTTTC. Its translation: CASSPRSAGIRRANVLTF. Full variable domain (rest looked up from reference TRBV18 and TRBJ2-6): NAGVMQNPRHLVRRRGQEARLRCSPMKGHSHVYWYRQLPEEGLKFMVYLQKENIIDESGMPKERFSAEFPKEGPSILRIQQVVRGDSAAYFCASSPRSAGIRRANVLTFGAGSRLTVL.

The chain employs TRBV19 and TRBJ1-5; TRBD1 agrees at 7 bases. The junction had 16 bases not matched to a gene; V was cut back by 2 bases and J by 6 bases. The CDR3 consists of 18 residues. The germline CDR1 and CDR2 sequences are LNHDA and SQIVND (reference sequence). CDR3 in DNA: TGTGCCAGTAGTATAAAGGCAGGGGGACTTCGTGCGACTCAGCCCCAGCATTTT. Amino acid sequence: CASSIKAGGLRATQPQHF.

The genes are TRBV19 and TRBJ1-2, with 7 nucleotides matching TRBD1. The CDR3 sequence is 14 residues long. CDR1 LNHDA and CDR2 SQIVND come from the germline V gene (reference sequence). V trimming: 4 bases; J trimming: 2 bases; junction bases outside the gene matches: 4. The CDR3 DNA sequence: TGTGCCAGTAGTACTCCGGGACAGAACTATGGCTACACCTTC. This encodes CASSTPGQNYGYTF. Based on the CDR3 plus reference TRBV19 and TRBJ1-2, the full variable domain is DGGITQSPKYLFRKEGQNVTLSCEQNLNHDAMYWYRQDPGQGLRLIYYSQIVNDFQKGDIAEGYSVSREKKESFPLTVTSAQKNPTAFYLCASSTPGQNYGYTFGSGTRLTVV.

This sequence joins TRBV6-5 and TRBJ1-2, with 8 bases identical to TRBD1. Germline assignment: CDR1 MNHEY and CDR2 SVGAGI. V was clipped by 6 bases and J by 2 bases; unmatched bases: 5. The CDR3 is 14 residues long. The CDR3 loop is CASRVYRGNYGYTF. CDR3 coding DNA: TGTGCCAGCAGGGTTTACAGGGGGAACTATGGCTACACCTTC.

The J gene is TRBJ2-3, the V gene TRBV24-1; TRBD2 matches 8 bases. The ends lost 7 bases at V and 0 bases at J; junction bases unmatched: 5. This CDR3 has 15 amino acids. CDR1 KGHDR and CDR2 SFDVKD come from the germline V gene. The DNA for the CDR3 is TGTGCCACCAGCCCCGGGGGGGGTAGCACAGATACGCAGTATTTT. Encoded protein: CATSPGGGSTDTQYF.

The rearrangement joins TRBV5-1 to TRBJ2-3; D remains ambiguous. The germline V gene has CDR1 SGHRS and CDR2 YFSETQ. The length of the CDR3 is 15 residues. The germline V and J ends were trimmed by 2 bases and 0 bases, with 10 bases remaining between them. Here the CDR3 reads CASSFESSSTDTQYF. For the CDR3, the DNA is TGCGCCAGCAGCTTCGAGTCCTCTAGCACAGATACGCAGTATTTT. Full variable domain (outside the CDR3, taken from reference TRBV5-1 and TRBJ2-3): KAGVTQTPRYLIKTRGQQVTLSCSPISGHRSVSWYQQTPGQGLQFLFEYFSETQRNKGNFPGRFSGRQFSNSRSEMNVSTLELGDSALYLCASSFESSSTDTQYFGPGTRLTVL.

The chain is built from TRBV6-2 or TRBV6-3 and TRBJ1-5, with 8 bases lining up with TRBD1. With 5 bases clipped from V and 2 bases from J, the junction kept 5 bases outside the gene matches. There are 15 residues in the CDR3. Germline V CDR1 and CDR2: MNHEY, SVGEGT. As DNA, the CDR3 is TGTGCCAGCAGTCCGTACAGGGGGGGCAATCAGCCCCAGCATTTT. Amino acid sequence: CASSPYRGGNQPQHF.

The chain joins TRBV5-6 to TRBJ1-3; TRBD1 aligns across 8 bases. The CDR3 has 16 residues. Trimming removed 4 bases from V and 4 bases from J; junction bases left unmatched: 10. Germline loops: CDR1 SGHDT, CDR2 YYEEEE. The chain's CDR3 is CASSPPGDRLGNTIYF. The CDR3, as DNA: TGTGCCAGCAGCCCTCCCGGGGACAGGCTAGGAAACACCATATATTTT.

The chain recombines TRBV10-3 with TRBJ2-7; D is perhaps TRBD1 (5 bases). Germline-derived CDR1 and CDR2 are ENHRY and SYGVKD. CDR3 length equals 19 residues. Trimming cost V 6 bases and J 0 bases, with 27 bases left between them. CDR3 DNA: TGTGCCATCAGAGAAGAACCCCGGATCTGGACACAAAGCTCCTACGAGCAGTACTTC. The encoded protein is CAIREEPRIWTQSSYEQYF.

The rearrangement joins TRBV5-6 to TRBJ1-4; D is possibly TRBD1 (6 bases). CDR3 length equals 14 residues. V was clipped by 0 bases and J by 8 bases, with 11 bases between them. Germline lookup yields CDR1 SGHDT and CDR2 YYEEEE. The CDR3 reads CASSLVDREEKLFF. In DNA form, the CDR3 reads TGTGCCAGCAGCTTGGTGGACAGAGAGGAAAAACTGTTTTTT.

This clone is a singleton in its sample. The chain links TRBV5-6 to TRBJ2-7, with 7 bases that match TRBD1. Looked up from germline, CDR1 is SGHDT and CDR2 is YYEEEE. This CDR3 has 17 amino acids. The V segment lost 5 bases and the J segment 0 bases; nucleotides outside the gene matches: 14. CDR3 bases: TGTGCCAGCAGTTGTCCGGGACAGCGACCCTCCTCCTACGAGCAGTACTTC. This codes for CASSCPGQRPSSYEQYF.

To note about this clone: The same CDR3 also results from other DNA sequences found in this sample. The chain has TRBV19 and TRBJ2-5; 14 nucleotides agree with TRBD2. CDR1 LNHDA and CDR2 SQIVND come from the germline V gene (reference sequence). V gave up 4 bases and J gave up 1 base; unmatched junction bases: 2. The CDR3 is made up of 16 amino acids. CDR3 region: CASSTGLAGGQETQYF. The CDR3 DNA reads as TGTGCCAGTAGTACCGGACTAGCGGGGGGCCAAGAGACCCAGTACTTC.